This T cell receptor (beta chain) was identified during a study of cytomegalovirus exposure and HLA in healthy donors (TCRdb year 2017). Broadly, across the study: In an earlier analysis of roughly 590 of the donors, about 260 Gb of sequence data and 117 million unique TCR beta sequences from roughly 190 million T cells were reported. The genetic ancestry cluster associated with self-reported Caucasian donors included about 84% of the roughly 400 genotyped donors. The number of donors typed differed by locus, with about 620-630 for A, B, C, DRB1 and DQB1, 522 for DQA1, 600 to 610 for DPA1, and approximately 470 for DPB1. Besides the first cohort of 666 subjects, a separate validation cohort made up of roughly 130 different subjects was used. All discovery cohort repertoires had been generated on a single sequencing platform. The later analysis used no new phenotypic data to find candidate immune exposures, relying instead on TCR beta sequences and their occurrence across donors. Among roughly 400 genotyped donors of the cohort, an average of roughly 240,000 unique TCR beta nucleotide sequences were sequenced per donor, roughly 20% of them non-productive. The T cell repertoires of 666 subjects were profiled by immunosequencing and related to cytomegalovirus serostatus. Donor age, sex, ethnicity and CMV serostatus were collected together with the repertoire data. Because of strong linkage in the cohort, five DR-DQ haplotypes were treated as single units for association and clustering. HLA typing included class I and class II loci at four-digit resolution. The study aimed to test whether signatures of past pathogen exposure could be identified by cataloging public T cell receptors. A later genetic analysis used genome-wide SNP genotypes for about 55% of the 666 donors, treating that subset as a discovery cohort. About 300 gigabases of sequencing data and around 80 million unique TCR sequences made up an early release that covered approximately 620 HLA-typed donors. A later analysis re-analyzed previously published TCR beta repertoires from hundreds of donors and added high-resolution HLA genotyping to study TCR occurrence patterns. To predict cytomegalovirus infection status, the study brought together high-throughput TCR immunosequencing, statistical association of individual TCRs with disease status, and machine learning. An earlier analysis of approximately 500 of the donors applied high-throughput TCR beta sequencing to assess whether each TCR beta V gene segment acted as functional or pseudogenic. Points the paper makes about the study in general: Several of the top co-occurrence clusters appeared to be linked to parvovirus B19, influenza, CMV and Epstein-Barr virus, according to a later analysis. Most CMV-associated TCR beta chains appeared to be HLA-restricted in a later analysis, and the HLA associations seemed to be driven largely by CMV exposure. In the study, some 160 TCR beta chains were listed as associated with cytomegalovirus. Because HLA typing was unavailable for some donors at each locus, only the typed subset was used in association tests. It was suggested by the authors that the approach could potentially be generalized to other disease states and immunological phenotypes. Some IMGT-functional V segments, including TRBV6-2 and TRBV6-3, could not be told apart with the 87-base-pair reads, so those segments were excluded. According to a later genetic analysis, donors in an Asian-associated ancestry cluster had fewer N-insertions in productive TCRs than the approximately 670-donor mean. A further reported finding was that TCR beta sequences accurately predicted the HLA-A and HLA-B alleles for most subjects in the first cohort. A group of highly shared sequence variants was considered likely to be a technical artifact of the sequencing pipeline. Because counts were too low, some 17 rarely observed V segments, including chromosome 9 orphons, were left out of the earlier analysis of approximately 500 of the donors. Across donors, most TCR sequences were observed very rarely, whereas some public TCRs were present in many individuals. CMV serostatus was the only immune exposure information available for the cohort. In a later analysis, HLA-associated TCR beta chains were found to be more clonally expanded and to have lower generation probabilities than equally common non-associated chains. A few of the identified cytomegalovirus-associated TCR beta chains were confirmed in vitro to be specific for cytomegalovirus antigens. The classifier was reported to diagnose cytomegalovirus status with high specificity and sensitivity in both the original cohort and the validation cohort. In a later genetic analysis, a missense DCLRE1C variant was associated with V-gene and J-gene trimming of TCR beta chains, and the association was replicated in an independent cohort. In a later analysis, TCR association rates were found to vary across HLA loci, with the most associated TCRs seen for DRB1 alleles and the fewest for HLA-C alleles. Correlated functional status among segregating V segments might reflect linkage disequilibrium, but an unknown experimental factor could not be ruled out. Only TCR beta chains were sequenced in this cohort, and the absence of alpha or paired-chain data limited detectable features. Specific HLA alleles were associated with 15,000 to 20,000 TCR beta sequences at a false discovery rate of 0.05 in a later analysis. Presence/absence analyses assumed roughly uniform sequencing depth across donors, an assumption that may not hold. In an earlier analysis of around 600 of the donors, most TCR beta V segments were observed in productive rearrangements about 90% or about 30% of the time, broadly matching IMGT annotations. Strong co-occurrence of HLA alleles, especially DR and DQ, made assigning TCR associations to individual alleles difficult.

Inclusive of the bounding cysteine and phenylalanine, the CDR3 is 14 residues long. This entry keeps only the CDR3 DNA: 42 bases, framed from base 1. The germline V gene (reference sequence) sets CDR1 to GTSNPN and CDR2 to SVGIG. Deletion took 3 bases off V and 6 bases off J, with a span of 14 bases between the germline ends. The cohort was made up of several hundred healthy bone marrow donors. Cohort members were all nominally healthy when sampled, although unrecorded immune exposures were likely present. The donor was CMV seropositive and was included in the group of 250 to 300 seropositive cohort members. A peripheral blood sample was provided by each donor, and peripheral blood mononuclear cells were used for TCR beta sequencing. Genomic DNA extraction from the blood cell samples was performed with the Qiagen DNeasy Blood Extraction Kit. Library method: the immunoSEQ multiplex PCR assay. For the multiplex PCR, a mixture combining 60 forward primers for TCR Vbeta segments and 13 reverse primers for TCR Jbeta segments was used. The CDR3 region of rearranged TCR beta genes was amplified from genomic DNA with a multiplex PCR assay. Amplified TCR beta libraries were sequenced as 87-base-pair reads on the Illumina HiSeq System. The original pipeline was this. Across the 640 or so repertoires, a later analysis counted some 80 million unique TCR beta chains, approximately 12 million of which were shared by at least two donors. A nearest-neighbor algorithm error-corrected the raw reads and collapsed the reads into unique sequences, merging closely related sequences to remove PCR and sequencing errors. To assign V, D and J gene segments, CDR3 sequences were aligned to IMGT reference sequences. Each retained sequence needed at least a six-nucleotide match to both a V gene segment and a J gene segment. Rearrangements were called productive when the CDR3 lacked stop codons and stayed in frame with V and J; all others were non-productive. CDR3 was defined according to IMGT convention as the region running from the second conserved V-encoded cysteine to the conserved J-encoded phenylalanine. Sequences without an unambiguous match to a single V gene segment were excluded from the earlier analysis of 450 to 750 of the donors. An earlier analysis of 587 of the donors called V segments functional above 56.7% productive rearrangements and segregating when the between-donor standard deviation exceeded 5%. A statistical classification framework was developed to diagnose cytomegalovirus status using the catalog of TCR beta chain sequences. In a later analysis, TCR nucleotide sequences were compared against IMGT/GENE-DB human TR gene sequences so that V and J genes could be assigned. Using the TCRdist pipeline, a later analysis assigned CDR3 sequences along with most-parsimonious VDJ recombination scenarios. In a later analysis, each TCR beta chain was defined by its CDR3 amino acid sequence together with its V-gene family, and reads lacking a unique V-gene family were excluded. As a way to deal with suspected cross-contamination and a sequencing artifact, a later analysis dropped 450 to 700 nucleotide sequences that were highly shared and had low generation probability. In a later analysis, a clonal expansion index for each public chain was calculated from normalized within-repertoire ranks of inferred template counts. In a later analysis, generation probabilities were computed with a VDJ recombination model fitted to out-of-frame rearrangements, and the resulting probabilities were checked against IGoR. In a later analysis, TCR-TCR, TCR-HLA and TCR-CMV co-occurrence was scored with hypergeometric tests, and a repertoire-size bias correction was applied to TCR pairs. In a later analysis, false discovery rates were estimated by permuting HLA or CMV assignments 20 times. In a later analysis, co-occurring TCRs were grouped using DBSCAN, with TCRdist sequence similarity added in when clustering inside HLA-allele-positive subsets. For co-occurrence clustering, repertoires with fewer than 30,000 or more than 120,000 public chains were excluded, along with five repertoires with anomalous nucleotide sharing. TCRdb retrieved this table from immuneACCESS and kept in-frame rearrangements only. Not all clones are present; in checked studies, unresolved V genes account for under half, and no reason is known for the remainder. Clone size and V and J calls were adopted from that table, with D and trimming inferred from the DNA. Across this sample there are about 130,000 clones, with 70% to 85% seen only once. The top ten constitute 6% to 7.5% of the sample.

Concerning this clone itself: The specificity of this receptor is unknown. Per-nucleotide qualities are absent, and no much larger clonotype sits a single base away.

The receptor chain draws on TRBV30 and TRBJ1-4; a tentative D match to TRBD1 spans 6 bases. The clonotype comes from a man aged 35-49 years in good health and CMV-seropositive. The sequencing input was PBMCs. The DNA sequence is as follows: TGTGCCTGGAGCCGGGGGGCAGGGGATGAAAAACTGTTTTTT. The translation is CAWSRGAGDEKLFF.